One and the same sample provided the 17 T cell receptor beta chains below, sequenced in a study of blood T cells in healthy people across ages. Using a J-beta primer mix together with a sample-barcoded 5' primer, a second PCR was run for about 6 to 12 cycles. One entry per CDR3 protein, called by TCRdb with MiXCR from the 5' RACE reads. Found here are 790,000 or so distinct CDR3 sequences, around half of them singletons; the top ten hold roughly 18%. Sequencing used blood. The receptor source for this set is a man older than 75 in good health.

The gene calls are TRBV20-1 and TRBJ2-4; 8 positions agree with TRBD2. Near its end, the DNA agrees better with TRBJ2-7, so the J call may be wrong. Germline values: CDR1 DFQATT, CDR2 SNEGSKA (reference sequence). The CDR3 has 14 residues. CDR3 in DNA: TGCAGTGCTAGAGGGACTAGCCGAGTCTACGAGCAGTACTTC. Translating gives CSARGTSRVYEQYF.

This chain links TRBV5-1 with TRBJ2-2, with 7 bases matching TRBD1. The CDR3 covers 15 residues. The germline V gene has CDR1 SGHRS and CDR2 YFSETQ. Trimming cost V 7 bases and J 6 bases; bases outside gene matches: 12. CDR3: CASAKQGLDSGELFF. The CDR3 DNA sequence: TGCGCCAGCGCCAAACAGGGGTTAGATTCCGGGGAGCTGTTTTTT.

This clonotype was seen only once. The chain is built from TRBV20-1 and TRBJ2-3; D is uncertain. The CDR3 is 15 residues long. Trimming left V 3 bases short and J 4 bases short, with 17 bases between. Germline V lookup: CDR1 DFQATT, CDR2 SNEGSKA (reference sequence). The CDR3 nucleotides are TGCAGTGCTAGTTTGGTTTCCAGCGTGTCAGATACGCAGTATTTT. It codes for CSASLVSSVSDTQYF.

The chain employs TRBV7-9 and TRBJ2-7; D uncertain. This CDR3 is 12 amino acids long. Germline CDR1 and CDR2: SEHNR and FQNEAQ (reference sequence). The V and J ends lost 8 bases and 3 bases respectively, with 11 bases between them. The CDR3 nucleotides read TGTGCCAGCGCTGGGGAAAACTACGAGCAGTACTTC. Translated, it gives CASAGENYEQYF.

This chain connects TRBV12-3 or TRBV12-4 to TRBJ2-1, with TRBD2 matching 8 bases. The J call may be wrong; the DNA end is better matched by TRBJ2-7. The CDR3 runs 15 residues. The CDR3, as DNA: TGTGCCAGCAGTCCCCCAGCGGGAGTCTACAATGAGCAGTACTTC. This encodes CASSPPAGVYNEQYF.

The sample holds a few counts of this clonotype. One junction end does not reproduce the germline sequence, and a read error may be involved. This chain connects TRBV20-1 to TRBJ2-1; 10 nucleotides agree with TRBD2. This CDR3 spans 15 amino acids. Germline-derived CDR1 and CDR2 are DFQATT and SNEGSKA (reference sequence). The CDR3 DNA reads as TGCAGCGCTAGTCCTGGACTAGCGGCGTACAATGAGCAGTTCTTC. It yields the protein CSASPGLAAYNEQFF.

J is TRBJ2-2 and V is TRBV28; TRBD1 aligns across 7 bases. V shed 10 bases, J shed 4 bases, and the junction held 12 bases outside the gene matches. This CDR3 region has 15 residues. Germline V gene data show CDR1 as MDHEN and CDR2 as SYDVKM. DNA of the CDR3: TGTGCCACCCGGACCGGGACAGCTCTCACCGGGGAGCTGTTTTTT. The encoded protein is CATRTGTALTGELFF.

This clonotype has only one observation. V gene TRBV7-2 combines with J gene TRBJ2-5; D possibly uses TRBD1 or TRBD2 (6 bases each). The CDR3 has 14 amino acids. Trimming left V 2 bases short and J 11 bases short, with 18 bases between. Germline assignment: CDR1 SGHTA and CDR2 FQGNSA. This chain's CDR3 is CASSLRGERNEQYF. In DNA form, the CDR3 reads TGTGCCAGCAGCTTAAGGGGGGAACGAAATGAGCAGTACTTC.

CDR3 sequence (DNA): TGCAGTGCCCAGGGGTGGGCTAACGACCTACTCGTTAAGACCCAGTACTTC. Protein: CSAQGWANDLLVKTQYF. This rearrangement joins TRBV20-1 to TRBJ2-7; D is possibly TRBD1 (6 bases). The end of the DNA aligns better with TRBJ2-5, so the J call may be wrong. The CDR3 runs to 17 residues. Germline V gives CDR1 DFQATT, CDR2 SNEGSKA (reference sequence).

The rearrangement uses TRBV15 and TRBJ1-4; weak D call: TRBD1 (5 bases). The germline CDR1 and CDR2 sequences are LNHNV and YYDKDF (reference sequence). The V gene lost 5 bases and the J gene lost 4 bases, with 11 bases spanning the gap. This CDR3 has 14 amino acids. This chain's CDR3 is CATSGGSNNEKLFF. For the CDR3, the DNA is TGTGCCACCAGCGGGGGGTCTAATAATGAAAAACTGTTTTTT.

The chain couples TRBV9 to TRBJ2-6, with D possibly matching TRBD1 (5 bases). The CDR3 has 14 residues. CDR1 and CDR2 from the germline V gene are SGDLS and YYNGEE. Between the trimmed V and J ends, which lost 4 bases and 2 bases, there was a span of 7 bases. CDR3 sequence: CASSMGPGANVLTF. The CDR3 bases are TGTGCCAGCAGCATGGGGCCTGGGGCCAACGTCCTGACTTTC.

This clonotype was detected a few times. The chain has TRBV4-2 and TRBJ2-5; a possible D gene is TRBD2 (6 bases). The V gene's germline CDR1 is LGHNA and CDR2 YNFKEQ. Between the trimmed V and J ends, which lost 2 bases and 4 bases, there was a span of 14 bases. The CDR3 is 15 residues long. The DNA of the CDR3 is TGTGCCAGCAGCCAAACGGGAGAGCATTTAGAGACCCAGTACTTC. It codes for CASSQTGEHLETQYF.

At least ten counts were recorded for this clonotype. The genes are TRBV6-1 and TRBJ2-5, with 7 bases lining up with TRBD1. The length of the CDR3 is 14 residues. Germline assignment: CDR1 MNHNS and CDR2 SASEGT. With V trimmed by 9 bases and J by 11 bases, 18 bases remained unmatched. The DNA for the CDR3 is TGTGCCAGTATACGAGACAGGGTTGGTATTGAGCAGTACTTC. It encodes CASIRDRVGIEQYF.

V gene TRBV12-3 or TRBV12-4 combines with J gene TRBJ2-1, with D hard to call. This CDR3 is built from 15 residues. V lost 1 base and J lost 6, with 13 bases in between. In DNA form, the CDR3 reads TGTGCCAGCAGTTTAGGAGTTAGCTCTGGCAATGAGCAGTTCTTC. It codes for CASSLGVSSGNEQFF.

This clonotype has a handful of counts. The V and J genes are TRBV29-1 and TRBJ2-5, with 9 bases fitting TRBD2. V shed 3 bases and J 5 bases; nucleotides not matched to a gene: 10. Germline CDR1 SQVTM, CDR2 ANQGSEA. The CDR3 spans 15 residues. As DNA, the CDR3 is TGCAGCGTTGAGTTTGCGGGAGGGCCGGGCGAGACCCAGTACTTC. This encodes CSVEFAGGPGETQYF.

This clonotype was counted a few times. The V and J genes are TRBV9 and TRBJ2-3; 7 positions match TRBD2. Per germline, CDR1 SGDLS and CDR2 YYNGEE. CDR3 length: 16 residues. J lost 1 base, V lost 0 bases, and 5 bases had no gene match. CDR3 in amino acids: CASSVGAGDGTDTQYF. The CDR3 region has the DNA TGTGCCAGCAGCGTAGGGGCGGGAGATGGCACAGATACGCAGTATTTT.

The J gene is TRBJ1-2, the V gene TRBV5-1; TRBD1 matches 10 bases. Unmatched junction bases numbered 8, after V lost 4 bases and J lost 8 bases. The CDR3 spans 14 residues. Germline V gives CDR1 SGHRS, CDR2 YFSETQ. This CDR3 is CASSAGTGEGGYTF. CDR3 DNA: TGCGCCAGCAGCGCTGGGACAGGGGAAGGAGGCTACACCTTC.